The T cell receptor (beta chain) under discussion was sequenced for a study of CD8+ T cells in alopecia areata (dated 2018 in TCRdb). Context from the whole study: Treated patients were enrolled in an open-label pilot trial of oral tofacitinib, 5 to 10 mg twice daily, for moderate-to-severe alopecia areata. Scalp clonality was compared across normal scalp (n=4), patchy alopecia areata scalp (n=8), and alopecia totalis/universalis scalp (n=8). Tofacitinib was given for 6 to 18 months, followed by 6 months of follow-up off drug to assess delayed response and recurrence. On the human side, TCRbeta sequencing was run on scalp tissue and on sorted CD4+ and CD8+ peripheral blood T cells from healthy controls and from alopecia areata patients with either patchy or totalis/universalis disease. immunoSEQ multiplex PCR using 35 Vbeta forward primers and 13 Jbeta reverse primers was used to amplify TCRbeta CDR3 regions. Biopsies were taken from tofacitinib-treated patients at baseline and at 4 and 24 weeks of treatment, and a later scalp biopsy was taken in several of the tofacitinib-treated patients. High-throughput TCRbeta sequencing was used to examine T cell clonal expansion in alopecia areata in both the C3H/HeJ mouse model and human patients. RNA was obtained with the PAXgene miRNA kit for fixed scalp, the miRNeasy kit for PBMCs, and the RNeasy kit for mouse skin.

What the time point label conveys for this sample: baseline before oral tofacitinib. Lesional scalp punch biopsies and peripheral blood were collected from alopecia areata patients. PBMCs were separated by density centrifugation and stained for CD3, CD4 and CD8, after which CD4+ and CD8+ T cells were sorted on a FACSAria. The library came from the immunoSEQ multiplex PCR assay. RNA was extracted from all samples and reverse transcribed into cDNA, which served as template for TCR sequencing. First-strand cDNA was synthesized with SuperScript III using a 2:1 mix of oligo-dT and random hexamers. A synthetic immune receptor repertoire was used to gauge amplification bias, and whatever bias remained was removed computationally. The original methods were these. After raw reads were preprocessed to remove errors, the CDR3 was defined following IMGT conventions as running from the conserved cysteine to phenylalanine. Clonality was computed by normalizing Shannon entropy by log2 of the number of productive unique TCRs and subtracting the result from 1. CD4 or CD8 identity of scalp clones was inferred by cross-referencing scalp TCRbeta sequences with sorted blood CD4 and CD8 repertoires. Imported from immuneACCESS, the table was reduced by TCRdb to in-frame sequences with V and J called. These copies leave out some clones; in studies compared against another copy, an unresolved V gene accounts for under half, and the cause of the remainder is not known. From that table come the V and J calls and clone size; the DNA was used to work out D and trimming. Here the sample has about 180,000 clones; about 66% occur a single time. Roughly 11% of the sample is taken by the ten largest.

Reading the germline V gene (reference sequence) gives CDR1 MNHEY and CDR2 SMNVEV. V is cut by 7 bases and J by 7 bases, and the space between the germline ends is 20 bases. The cysteine opens and the phenylalanine closes a CDR3 of 14 amino acids. Here the CDR3 DNA is all that survives: 42 bases in frame from base 1. With respect to this clone: This receptor's antigen is unknown. Base qualities are not recorded, but no much larger clone differs from it by a single base.

Overall study outcomes, separate from this receptor: Lesional scalp, especially in alopecia totalis/universalis, showed higher clonality and more expanded CD8+ clones than normal scalp, suggesting antigenic drive. Compared with mice, TCR sequences shared between patients were less clear, possibly partly because of HLA diversity across the patient population. Unlike mouse skin, which is dominated by gammadelta T cells, normal human skin has resident alphabeta T cells that are also sequenced, and this complicates analysis of the scalp TCR repertoire.

The chain couples TRBV27 to TRBJ2-7; a tentative D call is TRBD2 (5 bases match). Sample: CD8+ T cells sorted from blood, taken at week 0. This sequence was found in a human donor with alopecia areata. The CDR3 region reads CASTINQPPGEQYF. The DNA sequence reads TGTGCCAGCACTATTAACCAACCTCCGGGAGAGCAGTACTTC.